Sequencing of this T cell receptor beta chain was carried out in a study of cytomegalovirus exposure and HLA in healthy donors. Sequencing was performed with immunoSEQ multiplex PCR; in TCRdb, only in-frame clones are kept and a portion is missing. The table shows about 130,000 clones, with about nine tenths occurring only once. The sample comprised PBMCs. This TCR came from a man younger than 45 in good health and CMV-seronegative.

The chain's CDR3 is CASSRGDYNEQFF. The CDR3 DNA sequence: TGTGCCAGCAGCCGCGGAGATTACAATGAGCAGTTCTTC. The chain carries TRBV2 and TRBJ2-1; D uncertain. The CDR3 is 13 amino acids. CDR1 is SNHLY, CDR2 FYNNEI, per germline. Trimming took off 6 bases at V and 4 bases at J, with 10 bases between the two ends.